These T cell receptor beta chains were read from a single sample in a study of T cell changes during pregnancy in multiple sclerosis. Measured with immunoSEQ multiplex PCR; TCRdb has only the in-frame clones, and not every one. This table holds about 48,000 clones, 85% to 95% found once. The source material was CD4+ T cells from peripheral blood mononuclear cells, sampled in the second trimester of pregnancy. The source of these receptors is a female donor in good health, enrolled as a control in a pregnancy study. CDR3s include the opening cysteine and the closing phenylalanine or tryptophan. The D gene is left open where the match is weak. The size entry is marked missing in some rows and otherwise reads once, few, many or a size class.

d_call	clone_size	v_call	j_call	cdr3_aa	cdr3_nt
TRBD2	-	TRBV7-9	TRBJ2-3	CASSLVVGRAGNTQYF	TGTGCCAGCAGCTTAGTGGTCGGGAGGGCCGGAAATACGCAGTATTTT
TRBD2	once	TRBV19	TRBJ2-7	CASSSGRAGEQYF	TGTGCCAGTTCGAGCGGGAGGGCAGGAGAGCAGTACTTC
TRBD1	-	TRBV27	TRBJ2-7	CASTRTGSYEQYF	TGTGCCAGCACCAGGACAGGCTCCTACGAGCAGTACTTC
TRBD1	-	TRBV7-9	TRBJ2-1	CASRSGTDYNEQFF	TGTGCCAGCAGGTCCGGGACAGATTACAATGAGCAGTTCTTC
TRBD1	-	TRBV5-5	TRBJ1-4	CASSSGQGNEKLFF	TGTGCCAGCAGCTCCGGACAGGGGAATGAAAAACTGTTTTTT
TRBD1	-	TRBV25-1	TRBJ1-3	CASSRTGSGNTIYF	TGTGCCAGCAGCCGGACAGGCTCTGGAAACACCATATATTTT
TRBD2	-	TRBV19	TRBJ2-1	CASSPGLAATYNEQFF	TGTGCCAGTAGCCCGGGACTAGCGGCCACCTACAATGAGCAGTTCTTC
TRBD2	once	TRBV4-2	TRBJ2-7	CASSQEPGPRGEQYF	TGTGCCAGCAGCCAAGAGCCGGGCCCGCGGGGGGAGCAGTACTTC
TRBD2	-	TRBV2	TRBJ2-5	CASRGLDVTQYF	TGTGCCAGCAGGGGACTAGACGTGACCCAGTACTTC
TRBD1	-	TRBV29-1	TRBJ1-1	CSVTGQGHTEAFF	TGCAGCGTTACAGGACAGGGACACACTGAAGCTTTCTTT
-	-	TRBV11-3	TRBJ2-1	CASSLDFREPQFF	TGTGCCAGCAGCTTAGATTTCCGGGAACCGCAGTTCTTC
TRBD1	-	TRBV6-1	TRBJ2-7	CASRGQGGDEQYF	TGTGCCAGCAGGGGACAGGGGGGGGACGAGCAGTACTTC
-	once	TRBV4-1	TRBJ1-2	CASSQDKGLNYGYTF	TGCGCCAGCAGCCAAGATAAAGGACTGAACTATGGCTACACCTTC
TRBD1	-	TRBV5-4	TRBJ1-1	CASSLDPQGADTEAFF	TGTGCCAGCAGCTTGGATCCTCAGGGGGCGGACACTGAAGCTTTCTTT
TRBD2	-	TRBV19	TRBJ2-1	CASSPSGRALNEQFF	TGTGCCAGTAGTCCTAGCGGGAGGGCCCTCAATGAGCAGTTCTTC
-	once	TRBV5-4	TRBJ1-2	CASSLAGFGYGYIF	TGTGCCAGCAGCTTGGCCGGGTTCGGCTATGGCTACATCTTC
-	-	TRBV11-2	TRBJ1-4	CASTKVTNRKLFF	TGTGCCAGCACCAAGGTGACTAATCGAAAACTGTTTTTT
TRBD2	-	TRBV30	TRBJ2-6	CAWAPGLAGSGANVLTF	TGTGCCTGGGCCCCGGGACTAGCGGGATCTGGGGCCAACGTCCTGACTTTC